This entry lists 27 T cell receptor beta chains sequenced from one sample in a study of T-cell reconstitution after alpha-beta-depleted transplantation in children. The library targeted TCRbeta and was prepared with unique molecular identifiers. TCRdb called the PCR reads again in MiXCR, with one record for every CDR3 protein. The profile shows about 540,000 distinct CDR3 sequences, about 17% of them singletons. Sequenced here: PBMCs from the stem cell graft donor, sampled from the stem cell graft. The receptors shown here come from a human donor who donated a stem cell graft to a child with acute lymphoblastic leukemia.

This clonotype has more than one count but fewer than ten. V gene TRBV29-1 combines with J gene TRBJ2-5, with D tentatively TRBD1 (6 bases). Trimming removed 3 bases at V and 6 bases at J, with 11 bases between. The CDR3 contains 12 residues. CDR1 is SQVTM, CDR2 ANQGSEA, per germline. DNA for the CDR3: TGCAGCGTTGACAGGGGATGGCAGACCCAGTACTTC. It encodes CSVDRGWQTQYF.

The chain employs TRBV27 and TRBJ1-1, with 8 bases fitting TRBD1. Looked up from germline, CDR1 is MNHEY and CDR2 is SMNVEV (reference sequence). The CDR3 extends over 17 amino acids. J lost 3 bases, V lost 5 bases, and 14 bases had no gene match. In DNA form, the CDR3 reads TGTGCCAGCAGTCCGTACGACAGGGGCTATCGATACACTGAAGCTTTCTTT. Translation gives CASSPYDRGYRYTEAFF.

This clonotype was observed once. V and J are TRBV9 and TRBJ2-2; 9 bases are a match to TRBD2. J was trimmed by 4 bases and V by 7 bases; bases with no gene match: 5. The CDR3 is 14 amino acids. Germline V gene lookup returns CDR1 SGDLS and CDR2 YYNGEE. The CDR3 region is CASDASGTTGELFF. The CDR3 DNA follows: TGTGCCAGCGACGCTAGCGGGACCACCGGGGAGCTGTTTTTT.

This chain uses TRBV20-1 with TRBJ2-7, with 7 bases identical to TRBD2. J was trimmed by 6 bases and V by 3 bases; bases with no gene match: 8. CDR1 DFQATT and CDR2 SNEGSKA come from the germline V gene (reference sequence). The CDR3 is 13 residues long. CDR3 bases: TGCAGTGCTAGTCGCTCGGGAGGTGCCGAGCAGTACTTC. Translating gives CSASRSGGAEQYF.

This clonotype has only a few counts. The rearrangement uses TRBV11-2 and TRBJ2-7; TRBD1 agrees at 9 bases. With 4 bases clipped from V and 4 bases from J, the junction kept 20 bases outside the gene matches. There are 19 residues in the CDR3. CDR1 is SGHAT and CDR2 is FQNNGV in the germline V gene. The CDR3 nucleotides read TGTGCCAGCAGCTCGACTCCGGGACAGGGTGTCGTGGGCGTTTACGAGCAGTACTTC. It specifies CASSSTPGQGVVGVYEQYF.

This clonotype was found a few times. V usage is TRBV4-2 and J usage is TRBJ1-5, with D possibly TRBD1 on 5 matching bases. Trimming removed 0 bases from V and 6 bases from J, with 12 bases in between. The CDR3 contains 15 residues. Germline V CDR1 and CDR2: LGHNA, YNFKEQ. In DNA form, the CDR3 reads TGTGCCAGCAGCCAAGAGGGAGGGGACCGTCAGCCCCAGCATTTT. It codes for CASSQEGGDRQPQHF.

The sample holds a few counts of this clonotype. CDR3 protein: CASSSRITGQLYEQYF. DNA for the CDR3: TGTGCCAGCAGTTCCCGTATCACGGGACAGCTCTACGAGCAGTACTTC. The rearrangement joins TRBV27 to TRBJ2-7; TRBD1 matches 7 bases. With 4 bases clipped from V and 3 bases from J, the junction kept 12 bases outside the gene matches. The germline V gene encodes CDR1 MNHEY and CDR2 SMNVEV (reference sequence). The CDR3 is made up of 16 amino acids.

This clonotype was seen ten or more times. This chain connects TRBV27 to TRBJ2-7, with a tentative D call TRBD2 (6 bases). Germline V gene sequence: CDR1 MNHEY, CDR2 SMNVEV (reference sequence). This CDR3 has 15 amino acids. The V end was cut by 3 bases, the J end by 0 bases, with 12 bases between. The CDR3 nucleotides read TGTGCCAGCAGTTTGGGTGCGGGGAGCTCCTACGAGCAGTACTTC. It codes for CASSLGAGSSYEQYF.

The J gene is TRBJ1-1, the V gene TRBV6-1; D might be TRBD1 (5 bases). With 0 bases removed from V and 5 bases from J, the gap between germline ends came to 13 bases. The germline gives CDR1 MNHNS, CDR2 SASEGT. The CDR3 extends over 15 amino acids. The CDR3 bases are TGTGCCAGCAGTGAAGCAAGAGGTTACAGGACTGAAGCTTTCTTT. Residues: CASSEARGYRTEAFF.

The V and J genes are TRBV7-6 and TRBJ1-3; D gene ambiguous. Trimming pared 3 bases from V and 0 bases from J, leaving 9 bases between. Germline V gene lookup returns CDR1 SGHVS and CDR2 FNYEAQ. CDR3 size: 15 residues. CDR3 bases: TGTGCCAGCAGCTTCGGAGAGGTCTCTGGAAACACCATATATTTT. It specifies CASSFGEVSGNTIYF.

This clonotype was counted between two and nine times. The chain is built from TRBV7-3 and TRBJ1-1; 7 positions agree with TRBD1. The junction had 6 bases not matched to a gene; V was cut back by 4 bases and J by 7 bases. The CDR3 length is 13 residues. From germline, CDR1 is SGHTA and CDR2 FQGTGA. In DNA form, the CDR3 reads TGTGCCAGCAGCTGGACAGGAAGGGATGAAGCTTTCTTT. It is translated as CASSWTGRDEAFF.

This clonotype has only a few counts. V and J are TRBV29-1 and TRBJ2-1; TRBD2 agrees at 13 bases. Losses at the gene ends were 7 bases for V and 7 bases for J; bases not matched to a gene: 1. The CDR3 is 12 residues long. Germline lookup yields CDR1 SQVTM and CDR2 ANQGSEA. In nucleotides, the CDR3 is TGCAGCGCACTAGCGGGAGGGAATGAGCAGTTCTTC. Translated, it gives CSALAGGNEQFF.

This clonotype has only a few counts. The chain links TRBV14 to TRBJ2-3; D is ambiguous. The CDR3 covers 15 residues. In germline, CDR1 is SGHDN, CDR2 FVKESK. V lost 2 bases, J lost 8 bases, and 17 bases lay in between. The CDR3 here is CASSQRAYDRATQYF. The CDR3 nucleotides read TGTGCCAGCAGCCAACGTGCTTATGACCGGGCTACGCAGTATTTT.

This clonotype was picked up a small number of times. Germline and junction disagree at one end, which may indicate a read error. The CDR3 DNA follows: TGCAGCGTTGAAAGGGAGTGGACAGCCCTTTTC. Protein sequence: CSVEREWTALF. The rearrangement uses TRBV29-1 and TRBJ1-2; possibly TRBD1 for D (6 bases). The germline CDR1 and CDR2 sequences are SQVTM and ANQGSEA. The CDR3 consists of 11 residues.

This chain links TRBV4-1 with TRBJ1-2, with 7 bases that match TRBD1. Per germline, CDR1 MGHRA and CDR2 YSYEKL. V lost 1 base, J lost 7 bases, and 15 bases stayed unmatched. This CDR3 region has 17 residues. CDR3 nucleotide sequence: TGCGCCAGCAGCCAAGTGGGAGTTGGCAGGGGGAAGGGTGGCTACACCTTC. Translating gives CASSQVGVGRGKGGYTF.

The table lists this clonotype with a count of one. The chain has TRBV10-3 and TRBJ2-3; D call uncertain. This CDR3 comprises 13 residues. Per the germline V gene, CDR1 is ENHRY and CDR2 is SYGVKD. V lost 8 bases to trimming and J lost 2 bases, with 11 bases between them. CDR3 sequence reads: CAICVGLTDTQYF. Here the CDR3 DNA reads TGTGCCATCTGTGTTGGCCTCACAGATACGCAGTATTTT.

V and J are TRBV7-6 and TRBJ2-7, with 7 positions matching TRBD1. Germline loops: CDR1 SGHVS, CDR2 FNYEAQ. This CDR3 has 15 amino acids. The V gene end was trimmed by 1 base and the J gene end by 2 bases; junction bases not matched to a gene: 5. The CDR3 DNA reads TGTGCCAGCAGCTTAGTGGAGACAGGGACCTACGAGCAGTACTTC. Translation gives CASSLVETGTYEQYF.

The V call is TRBV5-1, the J call TRBJ2-7; 8 bases line up with TRBD2. CDR3 size: 14 residues. With 4 bases clipped from V and 3 bases from J, the junction kept 6 bases outside the gene matches. The germline CDR1 and CDR2 sequences are SGHRS and YFSETQ. The CDR3 loop reads CASSPAGTSYEQYF. DNA for the CDR3: TGCGCCAGCAGCCCAGCCGGGACTAGCTACGAGCAGTACTTC. The full variable domain, with the rest looked up from reference TRBV5-1 and TRBJ2-7, is KAGVTQTPRYLIKTRGQQVTLSCSPISGHRSVSWYQQTPGQGLQFLFEYFSETQRNKGNFPGRFSGRQFSNSRSEMNVSTLELGDSALYLCASSPAGTSYEQYFGPGTRLTVT.

V and J are TRBV12-5 and TRBJ2-3, with a tentative D call TRBD2 (5 bases). Germline-derived CDR1 and CDR2 are LGHNT and FRNRAP. V was pared by 5 bases and J by 0 bases, with 12 bases between. The CDR3 runs to 15 residues. CDR3 nucleotides: TGTGCTAGTGGTCCCAGCGGCCATAGCACAGATACGCAGTATTTT. Translating it yields CASGPSGHSTDTQYF.

This clonotype was counted ten times or more. V gene TRBV7-2 combines with J gene TRBJ2-3, with D perhaps TRBD1 or TRBD2 (5 bases each). V was clipped by 4 bases and J by 0 bases, with 11 bases between them. From germline, CDR1 is SGHTA and CDR2 FQGNSA. The CDR3 is 15 residues long. The CDR3 protein is CASSSRGASTDTQYF. CDR3 nucleotide sequence: TGTGCCAGCAGCTCCAGAGGGGCTAGCACAGATACGCAGTATTTT.

CDR3 sequence: CASRDRVRNQPQHF. CDR3 bases: TGTGCCAGCAGGGACAGGGTACGCAATCAGCCCCAGCATTTT. The gene calls are TRBV27 and TRBJ1-5; TRBD1 agrees at 8 bases. This CDR3 contains 14 residues. Germline V lookup: CDR1 MNHEY, CDR2 SMNVEV (reference sequence). With 6 bases clipped from V and 2 bases from J, the junction kept 3 bases outside the gene matches.

This clonotype was counted only a few times. The chain employs TRBV15 and TRBJ2-1, with TRBD2 matching 11 bases. Germline CDR1 is LNHNV and CDR2 is YYDKDF (reference sequence). This CDR3 region has 18 residues. The junction had 12 bases not matched to a gene; V was cut back by 4 bases and J by 4 bases. The CDR3 region has the DNA TGTGCCACCAGCAATGAGGTAGCGGGAGGGGTTGCATACAATGAGCAGTTCTTC. Its translation is CATSNEVAGGVAYNEQFF.

The chain joins TRBV20-1 to TRBJ2-2; 7 nucleotides agree with TRBD2. This CDR3 has 19 amino acids. Germline V gene lookup returns CDR1 DFQATT and CDR2 SNEGSKA (reference sequence). V lost 1 base, J lost 4 bases, and 18 bases stayed unmatched. The CDR3 here is CSARAPTSDLGVITGELFF. CDR3 DNA: TGCAGTGCTAGAGCTCCTACTAGCGACCTAGGCGTGATCACCGGGGAGCTGTTTTTT.

This clonotype was counted ten times or more. This sequence joins TRBV5-1 and TRBJ1-3; D remains ambiguous. This CDR3 is 15 amino acids long. V lost 5 bases and J 0 bases, leaving 12 bases between the germline ends. Per germline, CDR1 SGHRS and CDR2 YFSETQ. The CDR3 sequence: CASRITGSSGNTIYF. DNA of the CDR3: TGCGCCAGCAGAATTACCGGGAGCTCTGGAAACACCATATATTTT.

This clonotype turned up a few times. V usage is TRBV3-1 and J usage is TRBJ2-1; D might be TRBD1 or TRBD2, each matching 5 bases. V was trimmed by 0 bases and J by 5 bases, leaving 14 bases between them. There are 16 residues in the CDR3. The germline V gene encodes CDR1 LGHDT and CDR2 YNNKEL (reference sequence). CDR3 nucleotides: TGTGCCAGCAGCCAAGAATTGGGAGTAGGGGACAATGAGCAGTTCTTC. Encoded protein: CASSQELGVGDNEQFF.

The chain recombines TRBV20-1 with TRBJ2-7; D perhaps matches TRBD2 (6 bases). The CDR3 totals 14 residues. V was clipped by 6 bases and J by 3 bases, with 18 bases between them. In germline, CDR1 is DFQATT, CDR2 SNEGSKA (reference sequence). The CDR3 spells CSAPQRALGYEQYF. The CDR3 coding sequence is TGCAGTGCACCTCAGCGGGCTCTAGGCTACGAGCAGTACTTC.

The chain is built from TRBV20-1 and TRBJ2-3; TRBD2 matches 7 bases. Losses at the gene ends were 3 bases for V and 2 bases for J; bases not matched to a gene: 11. Looked up from germline, CDR1 is DFQATT and CDR2 is SNEGSKA (reference sequence). The CDR3 is 16 residues long. As DNA, the CDR3 is TGCAGTGCTAGTGGGCTAACTAGCGCCGTCACAGATACGCAGTATTTT. Translated: CSASGLTSAVTDTQYF.